Listed below are T cell receptor beta chains from one sample, sequenced in a study of blood T cells in healthy people across ages. TCRdb reanalysed the 5' RACE reads using MiXCR and keeps one entry per CDR3 protein. The sample yields 730,000 or so distinct CDR3 sequences, roughly 41% seen once. The sequenced sample was blood. Source of these receptors: a man of 80 years or more in good health. The CDR3 runs from the conserved cysteine through the conserved F or W. D genes are given only for firm matches. Size tells how often a clone was seen (once, few, many) or the class of an expanded clone, and some rows leave it out.

clone size	V gene	J gene	D gene	CDR3 protein	CDR3 DNA
NA	TRBV3-1	TRBJ2-4	TRBD1	CASSQPGQSRGQYF	TGTGCCAGCAGCCAACCGGGACAGTCTCGTGGGCAGTACTTC
NA	TRBV3-1	TRBJ2-2	TRBD1	CASSQQTGVDTGELFF	TGTGCCAGCAGCCAGCAGACAGGGGTGGACACCGGGGAGCTGTTTTTT
NA	TRBV7-2	TRBJ2-3	NA	CGSSSIDTQYF	TGTGGCAGCAGCTCCATCGATACGCAGTATTTT
few	TRBV5-1	TRBJ2-3	TRBD2	CASSLTSGRNTQYF	TGCGCCAGCAGCTTGACTAGCGGGAGAAATACGCAGTATTTT
many	TRBV7-2	TRBJ2-7	TRBD1	CASSPTGDRSYEQYF	TGTGCCAGCAGCCCGACGGGGGACAGGTCCTACGAGCAGTACTTC
NA	TRBV7-2	TRBJ2-1	TRBD1	CASSSRQGMNEQFF	TGTGCCAGCAGCTCCCGACAGGGGATGAACGAGCAGTTCTTC
few	TRBV3-1	TRBJ1-1	NA	CASSRRTANTEAFF	TGTGCCAGCAGCCGGCGGACAGCTAACACTGAAGCTTTCTTT
many	TRBV12-3/TRBV12-4	TRBJ2-1	NA	CASSTPGTLNNEQFF	TGTGCCAGCAGTACCCCCGGGACCCTAAACAATGAGCAGTTCTTC
NA	TRBV20-1	TRBJ2-3	TRBD1	CSVRKYGTGATDTQYF	TGCAGTGTTAGAAAGTATGGGACAGGGGCCACAGATACGCAGTATTTT
NA	TRBV7-9	TRBJ2-7	NA	CASSRPTSTSSYEQYF	TGTGCCAGCAGCCGTCCCACATCGACCTCCTCCTACGAGCAGTACTTC
NA	TRBV20-1	TRBJ2-5	TRBD2	CSARDPGTSGGVETQYF	TGCAGTGCTAGAGATCCCGGGACTAGCGGGGGCGTGGAGACCCAGTACTTC
once	TRBV20-1	TRBJ1-3	NA	CSARVGGRSGNTIYF	TGCAGTGCTAGAGTCGGAGGGAGATCTGGAAACACCATATATTTT
NA	TRBV20-1	TRBJ2-7	NA	CSARDPRDPGGQYF	TGCAGTGCTAGAGATCCTCGGGACCCAGGCGGGCAGTACTTC